This TCR beta chain appears in the sequencing data of a study of STAT5B mutations in CD4+ large granular lymphocyte leukemia. Findings and limits, study-wide: Main leukemic clonotypes were patient-specific, but roughly 23% appeared at low frequency elsewhere.

Method: immunoSEQ multiplex PCR; TCRdb's copy keeps in-frame clones and lacks some. Of roughly 29,000 clones listed, approximately 75% are singletons. Comment on this clone: The antigen remains undetermined.

Controls came from buffy coats of healthy blood donors. This CDR3 has 16 amino acids. Germline trimming cut 1 base from V and 5 bases from J; bases unmatched to any gene: 5. The germline CDR1 and CDR2 sequences are SGHTA and FQGNSA. This chain links TRBV7-2 with TRBJ2-2, with 9 bases matching TRBD2. The sample consisted of CD4+ T cells from blood buffy coats. This receptor was identified in a human donor in good health. CDR3: CASSLGLAGLTGELFF. In nucleotides, the CDR3 is TGTGCCAGCAGCTTAGGTCTAGCGGGATTAACCGGGGAGCTGTTTTTT.